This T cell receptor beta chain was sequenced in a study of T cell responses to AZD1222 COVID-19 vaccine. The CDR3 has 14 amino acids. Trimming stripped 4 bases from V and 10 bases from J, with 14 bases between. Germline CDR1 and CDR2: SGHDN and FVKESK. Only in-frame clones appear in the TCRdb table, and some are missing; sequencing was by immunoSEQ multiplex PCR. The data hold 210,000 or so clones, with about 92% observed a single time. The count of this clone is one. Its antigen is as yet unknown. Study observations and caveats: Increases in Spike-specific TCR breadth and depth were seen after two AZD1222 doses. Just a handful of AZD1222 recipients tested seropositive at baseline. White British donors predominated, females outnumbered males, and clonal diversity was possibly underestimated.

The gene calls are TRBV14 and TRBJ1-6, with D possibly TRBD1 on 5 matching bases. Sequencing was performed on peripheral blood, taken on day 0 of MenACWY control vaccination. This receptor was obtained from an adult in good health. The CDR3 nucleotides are TGTGCCAGCAGCCGACAGACACGAAACTCACCCCTCCACTTT. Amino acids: CASSRQTRNSPLHF.